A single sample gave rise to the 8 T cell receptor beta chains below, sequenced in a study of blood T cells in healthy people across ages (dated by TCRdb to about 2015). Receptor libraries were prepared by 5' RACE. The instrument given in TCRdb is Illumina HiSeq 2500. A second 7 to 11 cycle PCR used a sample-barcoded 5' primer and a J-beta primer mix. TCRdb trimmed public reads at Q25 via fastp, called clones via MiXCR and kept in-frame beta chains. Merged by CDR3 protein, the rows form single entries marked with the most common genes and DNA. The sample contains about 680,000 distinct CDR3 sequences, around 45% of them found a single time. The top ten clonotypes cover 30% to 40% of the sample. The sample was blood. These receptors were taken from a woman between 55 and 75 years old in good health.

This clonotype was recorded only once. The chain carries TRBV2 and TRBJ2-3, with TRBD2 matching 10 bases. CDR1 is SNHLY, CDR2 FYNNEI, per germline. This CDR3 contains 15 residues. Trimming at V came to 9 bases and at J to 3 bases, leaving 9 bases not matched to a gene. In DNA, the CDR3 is TGTGCCAGTTCCTTAGCGGGAGGTGAGACAGATACGCAGTATTTT. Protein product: CASSLAGGETDTQYF.

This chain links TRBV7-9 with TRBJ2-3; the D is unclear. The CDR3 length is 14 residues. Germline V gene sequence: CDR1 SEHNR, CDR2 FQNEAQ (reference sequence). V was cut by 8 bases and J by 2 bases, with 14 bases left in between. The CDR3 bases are TGTGCCAGCTACCGCTCCGGATACACAGATACGCAGTATTTT. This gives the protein CASYRSGYTDTQYF.

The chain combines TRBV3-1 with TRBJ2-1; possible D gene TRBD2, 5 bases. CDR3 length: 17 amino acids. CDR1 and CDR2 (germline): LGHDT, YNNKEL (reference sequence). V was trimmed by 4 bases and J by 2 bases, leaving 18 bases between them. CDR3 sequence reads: CASSPSYSVKPYNEQFF. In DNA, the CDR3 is TGTGCCAGCAGCCCCTCGTATAGCGTGAAACCCTACAATGAGCAGTTCTTC.

The CDR3 protein is CASSHPAGGPYEQYF. CDR3 nucleotide sequence: TGTGCCAGCAGCCACCCAGCGGGAGGGCCTTACGAGCAGTACTTC. The gene calls are TRBV4-2 and TRBJ2-7; 10 nucleotides match TRBD2. The ends lost 3 bases at V and 4 bases at J; junction bases unmatched: 6. Germline CDR1 reads LGHNA; CDR2 reads YNFKEQ. This CDR3 has 15 amino acids.

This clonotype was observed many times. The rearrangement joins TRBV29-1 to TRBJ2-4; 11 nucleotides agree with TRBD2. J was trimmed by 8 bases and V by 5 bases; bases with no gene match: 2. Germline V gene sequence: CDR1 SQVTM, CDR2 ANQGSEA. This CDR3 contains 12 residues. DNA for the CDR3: TGCAGCGTTACTAGCGGGAGTGACATTCAGTACTTC. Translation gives CSVTSGSDIQYF.

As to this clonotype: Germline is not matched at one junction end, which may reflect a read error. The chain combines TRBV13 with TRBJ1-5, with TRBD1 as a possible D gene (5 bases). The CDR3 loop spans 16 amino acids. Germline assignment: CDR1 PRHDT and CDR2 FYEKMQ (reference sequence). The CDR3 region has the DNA TGCGCCAGCAGCTTAGGGTCTGGGGGGAGCAATCAGCCCCAGCATTTT. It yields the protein CASSLGSGGSNQPQHF.

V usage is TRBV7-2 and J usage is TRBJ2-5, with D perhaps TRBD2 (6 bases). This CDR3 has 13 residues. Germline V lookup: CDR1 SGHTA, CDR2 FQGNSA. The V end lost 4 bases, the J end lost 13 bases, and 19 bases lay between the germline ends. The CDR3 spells CASSYGGLSGVYF. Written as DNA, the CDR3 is TGTGCCAGCAGCTACGGAGGGCTATCGGGGGTGTACTTC.

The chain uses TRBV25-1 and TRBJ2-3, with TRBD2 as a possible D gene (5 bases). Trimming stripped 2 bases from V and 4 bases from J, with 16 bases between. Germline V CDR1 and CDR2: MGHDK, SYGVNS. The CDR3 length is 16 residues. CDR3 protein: CASSEGLLVGADTQYF. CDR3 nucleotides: TGTGCCAGCAGTGAAGGTTTACTAGTCGGGGCAGATACGCAGTATTTT.